Following are 4 T cell receptor beta chains from one sample sequenced in a study of T cell responses to AZD1222 COVID-19 vaccine (dated by TCRdb to the early 2020s). The library was produced with the immunoSEQ multiplex PCR assay. TCRdb holds this immuneACCESS table with in-frame rearrangements only. Some clones are missing; in checked studies, unresolved V genes explain under half, and the rest has no known cause. Across this sample there are approximately 100,000 clones, with 90% seen only once. 6.5% to 10% of the sample is in the top ten clones. The time point label of this sample denotes: about 28 days (+/-7) after the second vaccine dose. The sample consisted of peripheral blood, taken 28 days after the second AZD1222 dose. The source is an adult who received the AZD1222 COVID-19 vaccine.

This sequence joins TRBV5-6 and TRBJ1-2; 10 bases map to TRBD1. Trimming removed 4 bases from V and 7 bases from J; junction bases left unmatched: 7. Looked up from germline, CDR1 is SGHDT and CDR2 is YYEEEE. The CDR3 loop spans 14 amino acids. The DNA for the CDR3 is TGTGCCAGCAGCGACCGGGACAGGGGTCTTGGCTACACCTTC. This gives the protein CASSDRDRGLGYTF.

V and J are TRBV5-6 and TRBJ2-2; D may be TRBD1 or TRBD2 (5 bases each). V was clipped by 7 bases and J by 6 bases, with 13 bases between them. This CDR3 comprises 13 residues. Germline V gives CDR1 SGHDT, CDR2 YYEEEE. CDR3 nucleotide sequence: TGTGCCAGCCAAGGGAGCAGGGCCGGGGAGCTGTTTTTT. Translated, it gives CASQGSRAGELFF.

This clone was recorded a few times. The chain carries TRBV13 and TRBJ2-7; possibly TRBD2 for D (5 bases). V was trimmed by 1 base and J by 0 bases, leaving 16 bases between them. The CDR3 is made up of 17 amino acids. Germline lookup yields CDR1 PRHDT and CDR2 FYEKMQ (reference sequence). CDR3 coding DNA: TGTGCCAGCAGCTTAGCGGACTGGGCAGAGAGCTCCTACGAGCAGTACTTC. Translation gives CASSLADWAESSYEQYF.

The rearrangement joins TRBV19 to TRBJ1-1; the D gene is possibly TRBD1 (6 bases). Germline CDR1 reads LNHDA; CDR2 reads SQIVND (reference sequence). The CDR3 has 15 residues. Trimming removed 7 bases from V and 3 bases from J, with 18 bases in between. The CDR3 loop reads CASNQGPVSDTEAFF. In DNA, the CDR3 is TGTGCCAGTAATCAGGGGCCCGTATCTGACACTGAAGCTTTCTTT.